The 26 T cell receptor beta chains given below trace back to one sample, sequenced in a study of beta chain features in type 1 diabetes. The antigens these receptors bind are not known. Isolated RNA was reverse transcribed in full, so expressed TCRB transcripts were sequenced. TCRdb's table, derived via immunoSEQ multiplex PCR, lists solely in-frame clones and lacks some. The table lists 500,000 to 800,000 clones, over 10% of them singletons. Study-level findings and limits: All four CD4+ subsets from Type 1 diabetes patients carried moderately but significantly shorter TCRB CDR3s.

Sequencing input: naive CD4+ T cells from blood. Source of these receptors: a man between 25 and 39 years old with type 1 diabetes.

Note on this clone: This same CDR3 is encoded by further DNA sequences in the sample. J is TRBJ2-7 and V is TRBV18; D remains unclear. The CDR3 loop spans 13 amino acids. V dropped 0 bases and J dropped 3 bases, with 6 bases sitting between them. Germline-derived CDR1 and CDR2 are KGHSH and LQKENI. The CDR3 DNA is TGTGCCAGCTCACCACCGAACAGCTACGAGCAGTACTTC. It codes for CASSPPNSYEQYF.

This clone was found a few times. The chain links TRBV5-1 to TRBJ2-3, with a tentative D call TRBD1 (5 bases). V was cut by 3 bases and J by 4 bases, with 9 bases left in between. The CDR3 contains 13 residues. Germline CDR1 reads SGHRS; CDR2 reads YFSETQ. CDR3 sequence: CASSSSGPDTQYF. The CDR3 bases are TGCGCCAGCAGCTCCTCAGGGCCAGATACGCAGTATTTT.

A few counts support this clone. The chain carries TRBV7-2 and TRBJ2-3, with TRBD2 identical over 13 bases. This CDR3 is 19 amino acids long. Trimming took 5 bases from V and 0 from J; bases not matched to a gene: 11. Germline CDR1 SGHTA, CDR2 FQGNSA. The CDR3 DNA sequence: TGTGCCAGCAGCCCTCAGGGACTAGCGGGGCACCCTAGCACAGATACGCAGTATTTT. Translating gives CASSPQGLAGHPSTDTQYF.

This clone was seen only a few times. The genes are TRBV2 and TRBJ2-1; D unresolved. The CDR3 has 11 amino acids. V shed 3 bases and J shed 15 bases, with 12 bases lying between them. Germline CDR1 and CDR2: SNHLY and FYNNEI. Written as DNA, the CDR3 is TGTGCCAGCAGTGAGGGTAGGGCTTGGTTCTTC. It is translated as CASSEGRAWFF.

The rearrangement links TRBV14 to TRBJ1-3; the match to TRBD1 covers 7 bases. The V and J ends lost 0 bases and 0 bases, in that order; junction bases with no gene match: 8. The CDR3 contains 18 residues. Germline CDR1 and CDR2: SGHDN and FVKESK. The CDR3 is CASSQDYRDSVSGNTIYF. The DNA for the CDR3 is TGTGCCAGCAGCCAAGATTATCGGGACAGCGTCTCTGGAAACACCATATATTTT.

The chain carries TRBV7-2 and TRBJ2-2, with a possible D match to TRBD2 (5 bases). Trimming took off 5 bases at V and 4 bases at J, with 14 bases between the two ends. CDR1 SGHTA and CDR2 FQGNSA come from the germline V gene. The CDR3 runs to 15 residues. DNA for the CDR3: TGTGCCAGCAGCCGGTCCCGACGGGGCACCGGGGAGCTGTTTTTT. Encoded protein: CASSRSRRGTGELFF.

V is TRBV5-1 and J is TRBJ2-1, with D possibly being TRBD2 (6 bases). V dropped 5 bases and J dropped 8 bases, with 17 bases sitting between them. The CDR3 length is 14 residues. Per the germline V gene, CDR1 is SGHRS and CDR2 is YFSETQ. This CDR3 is CASRGGLTGDEQFF. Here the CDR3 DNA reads TGCGCCAGCAGGGGCGGCCTCACGGGAGATGAGCAGTTCTTC.

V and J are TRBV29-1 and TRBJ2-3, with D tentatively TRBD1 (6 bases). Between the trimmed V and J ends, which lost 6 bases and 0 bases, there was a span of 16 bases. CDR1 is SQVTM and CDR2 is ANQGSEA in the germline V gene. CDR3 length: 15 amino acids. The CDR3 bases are TGCAGCGTCGTCCCGGGACACCTAAGCACAGATACGCAGTATTTT. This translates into CSVVPGHLSTDTQYF.

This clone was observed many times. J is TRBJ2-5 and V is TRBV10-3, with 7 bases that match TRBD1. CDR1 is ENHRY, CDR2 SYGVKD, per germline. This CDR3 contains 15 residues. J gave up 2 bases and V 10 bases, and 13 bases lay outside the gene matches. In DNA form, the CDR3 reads TGTGCCAGCGGCAAAACAACAGGGGTACAAGAGACCCAGTACTTC. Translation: CASGKTTGVQETQYF.

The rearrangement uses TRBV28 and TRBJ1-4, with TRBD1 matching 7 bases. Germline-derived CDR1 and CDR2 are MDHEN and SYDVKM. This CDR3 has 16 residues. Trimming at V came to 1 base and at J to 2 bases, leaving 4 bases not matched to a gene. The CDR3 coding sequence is TGTGCCAGCAGTTTATCAGGGACAGTGACTAATGAAAAACTGTTTTTT. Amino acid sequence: CASSLSGTVTNEKLFF.

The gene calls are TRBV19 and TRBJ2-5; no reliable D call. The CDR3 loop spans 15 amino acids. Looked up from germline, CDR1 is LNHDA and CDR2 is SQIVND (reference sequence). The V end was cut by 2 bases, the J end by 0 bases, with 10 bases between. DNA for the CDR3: TGTGCCAGTAGTATAACGGCAGCCTACCAAGAGACCCAGTACTTC. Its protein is CASSITAAYQETQYF.

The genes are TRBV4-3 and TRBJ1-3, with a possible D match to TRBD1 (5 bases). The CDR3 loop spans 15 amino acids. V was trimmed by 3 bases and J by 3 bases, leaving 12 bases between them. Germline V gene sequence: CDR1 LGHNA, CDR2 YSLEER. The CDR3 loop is CASSHDGQGGNTIYF. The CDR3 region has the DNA TGCGCCAGCAGCCATGACGGACAAGGTGGAAACACCATATATTTT.

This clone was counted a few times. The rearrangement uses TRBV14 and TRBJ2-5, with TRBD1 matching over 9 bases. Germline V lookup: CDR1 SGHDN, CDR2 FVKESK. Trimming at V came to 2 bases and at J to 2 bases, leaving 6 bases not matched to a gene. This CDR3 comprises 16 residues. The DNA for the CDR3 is TGTGCCAGCAGCCAATGGGACAGGGCCCGTCAAGAGACCCAGTACTTC. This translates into CASSQWDRARQETQYF.

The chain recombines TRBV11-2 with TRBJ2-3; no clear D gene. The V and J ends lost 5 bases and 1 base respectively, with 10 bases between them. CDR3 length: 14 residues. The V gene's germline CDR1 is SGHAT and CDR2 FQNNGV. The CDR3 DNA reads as TGTGCCAGCAGCCTAGGATCGGGCACAGATACGCAGTATTTT. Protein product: CASSLGSGTDTQYF.

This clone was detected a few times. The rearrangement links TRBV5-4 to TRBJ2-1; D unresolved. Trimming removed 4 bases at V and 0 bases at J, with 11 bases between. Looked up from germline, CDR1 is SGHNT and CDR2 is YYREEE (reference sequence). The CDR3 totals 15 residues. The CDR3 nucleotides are TGTGCCAGCAGCATCGATTCGGGCTCCTACAATGAGCAGTTCTTC. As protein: CASSIDSGSYNEQFF.

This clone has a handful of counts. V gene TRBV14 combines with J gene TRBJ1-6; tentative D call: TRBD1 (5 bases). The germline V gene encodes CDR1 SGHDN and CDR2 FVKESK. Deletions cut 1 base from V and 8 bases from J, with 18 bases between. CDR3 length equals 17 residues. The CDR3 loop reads CASSQGGAWLGDSPLHF. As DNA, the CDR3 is TGTGCCAGCAGCCAAGGTGGAGCTTGGCTGGGGGATTCACCCCTCCACTTT.

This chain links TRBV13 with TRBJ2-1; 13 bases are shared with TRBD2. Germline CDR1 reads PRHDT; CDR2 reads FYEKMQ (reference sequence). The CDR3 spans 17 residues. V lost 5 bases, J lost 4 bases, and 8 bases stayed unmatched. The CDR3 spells CASSRRLAGGLYNEQFF. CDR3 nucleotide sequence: TGTGCCAGCAGCAGAAGACTAGCGGGGGGCTTATACAATGAGCAGTTCTTC.

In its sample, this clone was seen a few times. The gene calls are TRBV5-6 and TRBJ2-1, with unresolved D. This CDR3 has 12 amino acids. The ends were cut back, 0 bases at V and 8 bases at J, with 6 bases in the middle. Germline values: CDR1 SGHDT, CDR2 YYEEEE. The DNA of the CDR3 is TGTGCCAGCAGCTTGGATAGGGATGAGCAGTTCTTC. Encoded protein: CASSLDRDEQFF.

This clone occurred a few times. The CDR3 region has the DNA TGTGCCACCTACACGAGTAAGAACACTGAAGCTTTCTTT. It is translated as CATYTSKNTEAFF. The chain uses TRBV18 and TRBJ1-1; D is unresolved. Trimming cost V 10 bases and J 1 base, with 13 bases left between them. Germline V lookup: CDR1 KGHSH, CDR2 LQKENI. This CDR3 has 13 residues.

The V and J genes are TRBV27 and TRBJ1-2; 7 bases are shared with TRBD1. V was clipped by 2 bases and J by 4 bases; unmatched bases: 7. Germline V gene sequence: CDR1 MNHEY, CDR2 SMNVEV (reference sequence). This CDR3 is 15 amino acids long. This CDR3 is CASSLEGATLYGYTF. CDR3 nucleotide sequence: TGTGCCAGCAGTTTAGAGGGGGCGACCCTCTATGGCTACACCTTC.

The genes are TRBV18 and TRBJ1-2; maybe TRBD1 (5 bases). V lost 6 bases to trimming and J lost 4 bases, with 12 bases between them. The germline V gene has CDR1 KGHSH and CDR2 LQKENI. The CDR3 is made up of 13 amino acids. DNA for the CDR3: TGTGCCAGCTCCGCCTTGAGGGGCTATGGCTACACCTTC. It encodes CASSALRGYGYTF.

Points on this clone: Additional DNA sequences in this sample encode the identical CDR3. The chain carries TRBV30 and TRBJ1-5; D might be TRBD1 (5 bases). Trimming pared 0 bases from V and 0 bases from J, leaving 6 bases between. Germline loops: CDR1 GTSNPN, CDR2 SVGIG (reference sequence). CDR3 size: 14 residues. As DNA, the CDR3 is TGTGCCTGGAGTGTCGGGGGTAGCAATCAGCCCCAGCATTTT. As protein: CAWSVGGSNQPQHF.

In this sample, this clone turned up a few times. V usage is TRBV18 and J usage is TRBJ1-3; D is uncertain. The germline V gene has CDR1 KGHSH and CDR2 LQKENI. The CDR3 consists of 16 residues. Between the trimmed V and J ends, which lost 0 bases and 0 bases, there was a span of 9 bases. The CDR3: CASSPPSQFSGNTIYF. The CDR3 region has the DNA TGTGCCAGCTCACCACCGTCCCAGTTCTCTGGAAACACCATATATTTT.

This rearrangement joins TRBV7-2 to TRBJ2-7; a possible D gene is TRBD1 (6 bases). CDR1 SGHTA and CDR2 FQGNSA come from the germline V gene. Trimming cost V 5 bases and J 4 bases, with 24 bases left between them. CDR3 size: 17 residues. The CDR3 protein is CASSLRRGTEAVYEQYF. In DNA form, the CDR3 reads TGTGCCAGCAGCCTACGCAGGGGTACAGAAGCGGTTTACGAGCAGTACTTC. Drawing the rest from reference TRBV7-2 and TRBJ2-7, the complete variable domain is GAGVSQSPSNKVTEKGKDVELRCDPISGHTALYWYRQSLGQGLEFLIYFQGNSAPDKSGLPSDRFSAERTGGSVSTLTIQRTQQEDSAVYLCASSLRRGTEAVYEQYFGPGTRLTVT.

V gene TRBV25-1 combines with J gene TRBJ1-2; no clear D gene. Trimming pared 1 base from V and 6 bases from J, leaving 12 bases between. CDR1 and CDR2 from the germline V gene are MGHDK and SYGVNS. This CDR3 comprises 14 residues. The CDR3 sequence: CASSESGVIDGYTF. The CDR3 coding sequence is TGTGCCAGCAGTGAATCCGGGGTAATCGATGGCTACACCTTC.

In nucleotides, the CDR3 is TGTGCCAGCAGCGTAGCTACCCCTGGCGGGGGCGCTTACGAGCAGTACTTC. This sequence encodes CASSVATPGGGAYEQYF. The V and J genes are TRBV9 and TRBJ2-7, with a possible D match to TRBD2 (7 bases). The length of the CDR3 is 17 residues. Looked up from germline, CDR1 is SGDLS and CDR2 is YYNGEE. The ends were cut back, 0 bases at V and 4 bases at J, with 20 bases in the middle.